A single sample is the source of the 22 T cell receptor beta chains below, sequenced in a study of T cells in Graves' hyperthyroidism and ophthalmopathy. It was RNA transcripts that yielded the amplified TCR beta CDR3 regions. In the first-round RT-PCR of the TCR CDR3, the HTBI primer set was used. Each CDR3 protein gets one entry after TCRdb re-called the multiplex PCR reads with MiXCR. The sample lists 250,000 to 350,000 distinct CDR3 sequences, 15% to 20% occurring once. The sequenced sample consisted of blood. The receptors shown here come from a man in his thirties or forties with Graves' hyperthyroidism.

V usage is TRBV7-2 and J usage is TRBJ2-1; no reliable D call. The CDR3 is 14 residues long. Germline assignment: CDR1 SGHTA and CDR2 FQGNSA. The V gene lost 4 bases and the J gene lost 9 bases, with 16 bases spanning the gap. CDR3 nucleotide sequence: TGTGCCAGCAGCTCAATTGGCCAAGGCGGTGAGCAGTTCTTC. As protein: CASSSIGQGGEQFF. Based on the CDR3 plus reference TRBV7-2 and TRBJ2-1, the full variable domain is GAGVSQSPSNKVTEKGKDVELRCDPISGHTALYWYRQSLGQGLEFLIYFQGNSAPDKSGLPSDRFSAERTGGSVSTLTIQRTQQEDSAVYLCASSSIGQGGEQFFGPGTRLTVL.

This clonotype was recorded many times. The V and J genes are TRBV12-3 or TRBV12-4 and TRBJ1-5; the D gene is possibly TRBD1 (6 bases). Trimming removed 1 base from V and 2 bases from J, with 9 bases in between. The CDR3 sequence is 15 residues long. The CDR3 coding sequence is TGTGCCAGCAGTTTAGGGTCAGGGGGCAATCAGCCCCAGCATTTT. This translates into CASSLGSGGNQPQHF.

The table lists this clonotype with many counts. The rearrangement uses TRBV18 and TRBJ1-1; TRBD1 is a possible D gene (5 bases). From germline, CDR1 is KGHSH and CDR2 LQKENI. V lost 3 bases and J lost 8, with 13 bases in between. The CDR3 is made up of 13 amino acids. The CDR3 region is CASSPRDRTEAFF. The CDR3 DNA reads TGTGCCAGCTCACCCCGGGACCGCACCGAAGCTTTCTTT.

This clonotype came up many times. The CDR3 nucleotides read TGTGCCAGCAGTTACTCTGTAACCGGGGAGCTGTTTTTT. Translated: CASSYSVTGELFF. The chain couples TRBV6-5 to TRBJ2-2; unclear D gene. Germline loops: CDR1 MNHEY, CDR2 SVGAGI. Trimming stripped 0 bases from V and 5 bases from J, with 4 bases between. The CDR3 has 13 amino acids.

At least ten counts were recorded for this clonotype. The rearrangement joins TRBV2 to TRBJ2-7, with a possible D match to TRBD1 (6 bases). V lost 6 bases to trimming and J lost 7 bases, with 13 bases between them. The CDR3 sequence is 12 residues long. Germline V gene sequence: CDR1 SNHLY, CDR2 FYNNEI. CDR3 amino acids: CASRSDGQEQYF. CDR3 DNA sequence: TGTGCCAGCAGATCGGACGGACAGGAGCAGTACTTC.

This rearrangement joins TRBV6-4 to TRBJ1-5; D is uncertain. Trimming removed 0 bases from V and 0 bases from J, with 9 bases in between. CDR1 is MRHNA, CDR2 SNTAGT, per germline. The CDR3 has 16 amino acids. The CDR3 nucleotides read TGTGCCAGCAGTGACTCTACAGCTTATAGCAATCAGCCCCAGCATTTT. Its translation: CASSDSTAYSNQPQHF.

This clonotype was observed a few times. This sequence joins TRBV30 and TRBJ2-7; 8 nucleotides line up with TRBD2. V dropped 3 bases and J dropped 0; count of bases not matched to a gene: 1. Germline CDR1 reads GTSNPN; CDR2 reads SVGIG (reference sequence). The CDR3 is 13 residues long. The DNA for the CDR3 is TGTGCCTGGAGGAGCGGGAGCTCCTACGAGCAGTACTTC. Translated: CAWRSGSSYEQYF.

This clonotype was observed many times. The rearrangement uses TRBV30 and TRBJ2-2; D gene unclear. This CDR3 region has 11 residues. Trimming pared 4 bases from V and 4 bases from J, leaving 4 bases between. The germline gives CDR1 GTSNPN, CDR2 SVGIG (reference sequence). CDR3 sequence: CAWTVTGELFF. DNA for the CDR3: TGTGCCTGGACCGTCACCGGGGAGCTGTTTTTT.

In this sample, this clonotype turned up many times. This chain uses TRBV7-9 with TRBJ1-1, with TRBD1 identical over 7 bases. The CDR3 totals 12 residues. CDR1 SEHNR and CDR2 FQNEAQ come from the germline V gene (reference sequence). Trimming took 5 bases from V and 8 from J; bases not matched to a gene: 5. This chain's CDR3 is CASSKPGQEAFF. DNA for the CDR3: TGTGCCAGCAGCAAACCGGGACAGGAAGCTTTCTTT.

This clonotype appeared a few times. This sequence joins TRBV30 and TRBJ1-4; D unclear. Trimming cost V 1 base and J 7 bases, with 7 bases left between them. Germline V gene sequence: CDR1 GTSNPN, CDR2 SVGIG (reference sequence). This CDR3 has 12 amino acids. CDR3 sequence: CAWSDEGEKLFF. The CDR3 DNA reads as TGTGCCTGGAGTGACGAGGGTGAAAAACTGTTTTTT.

In regard to this clonotype: A much bigger clone sits one base away, suggesting this may be a read error. The rearrangement links TRBV20-1 to TRBJ2-1, with 7 bases that match TRBD2. The J call may be wrong; the DNA end is better matched by TRBJ2-7. Per germline, CDR1 DFQATT and CDR2 SNEGSKA (reference sequence). This CDR3 comprises 14 residues. CDR3 sequence (DNA): TGCAGTGCTAGATGGACGGGAGGTATCAATGAGCAGTACTTC. It translates to CSARWTGGINEQYF.

This clonotype was seen more than once but under ten times. This chain uses TRBV19 with TRBJ2-1; D remains unclear. The CDR3 is 13 amino acids. From germline, CDR1 is LNHDA and CDR2 SQIVND (reference sequence). V lost 10 bases and J 8 bases, leaving 18 bases between the germline ends. As DNA, the CDR3 is TGTGCCACGCTTCAGGCCCCCCTCTATGAGCAGTTCTTC. Encoded protein: CATLQAPLYEQFF.

This clonotype was recorded a few times. The chain links TRBV10-3 to TRBJ2-7; 7 bases align to TRBD1. CDR1 ENHRY and CDR2 SYGVKD come from the germline V gene. V gave up 6 bases and J gave up 7 bases; unmatched junction bases: 9. The CDR3 extends over 13 amino acids. CDR3 nucleotides: TGTGCCATCAGGAGGGGGCTACCCGAAGAGCAGTACTTC. Amino acids: CAIRRGLPEEQYF.

As concerns this clonotype: This sequence may be a read error, since a much larger clone differs from it by one base. The genes are TRBV7-9 and TRBJ2-1; 9 bases are shared with TRBD2. Germline loops: CDR1 SEHNR, CDR2 FQNEAQ (reference sequence). V lost 7 bases and J lost 10; bases outside the gene matches: 8. The CDR3 length is 13 residues. In nucleotides, the CDR3 is TGTGCCAGCAACTTGGGCGGGAGGGCGGAGCAGTTCTTC. Its translation is CASNLGGRAEQFF.

This clonotype was counted between two and nine times. The chain links TRBV10-2 to TRBJ2-7; no firm D call. Germline V gene sequence: CDR1 WSHSY, CDR2 SAAADI. Trimming left V 8 bases short and J 0 bases short, with 8 bases between. This CDR3 is built from 12 residues. In DNA, the CDR3 is TGCGCCAGCTTGGGCAGCTCCTACGAGCAGTACTTC. It translates to CASLGSSYEQYF.

The chain joins TRBV20-1 to TRBJ1-6; 12 bases match TRBD1. CDR3 length: 17 amino acids. The J segment lost 4 bases and the V segment lost 6 bases, leaving 10 bases of the junction unmatched. Germline V gene data show CDR1 as DFQATT and CDR2 as SNEGSKA (reference sequence). CDR3 residues: CSATGTGGALYNSPLHF. The CDR3 bases are TGCAGTGCCACCGGGACAGGGGGCGCGTTATATAATTCACCCCTCCACTTT.

This clonotype appeared many times. The chain has TRBV2 and TRBJ2-4, with D perhaps matching TRBD2 (6 bases). V was pared by 2 bases and J by 1 base, with 9 bases between. This CDR3 region has 15 residues. Germline V lookup: CDR1 SNHLY, CDR2 FYNNEI. The CDR3 region has the DNA TGTGCCAGCAGTGAATCCCGGGGGGCCAAAAACATTCAGTACTTC. Amino acids: CASSESRGAKNIQYF.

This clonotype has more than one count but fewer than ten. A clone one base away is much larger, so this may be a read error. CDR3: CASSPAGPRARDEQYF. The CDR3 DNA reads as TGTGCCAGCAGCCCCGCCGGGCCAAGGGCCAGGGATGAGCAGTACTTC. The chain couples TRBV11-2 to TRBJ2-7; possibly TRBD1 for D (5 bases). The germline gives CDR1 SGHAT, CDR2 FQNNGV. V was shortened by 5 bases and J by 7 bases, with 24 bases between the two germline ends. CDR3 length: 16 residues.

As for this clonotype: This could be a read error, since a much larger clone is one nucleotide away. V and J are TRBV2 and TRBJ2-7; D is ambiguous. V was clipped by 4 bases and J by 5 bases, with 9 bases between them. The CDR3 is 12 amino acids. Germline CDR1 reads SNHLY; CDR2 reads FYNNEI. This CDR3 is CASSVGVDEQYF. The CDR3 DNA reads TGTGCCAGCAGTGTTGGTGTGGACGAGCAGTACTTC.

This clonotype has at least ten counts. This chain connects TRBV6-1 to TRBJ1-6; D gene unclear. Trimming removed 6 bases from V and 11 bases from J, with 14 bases in between. This CDR3 comprises 13 residues. CDR1 and CDR2 from the germline V gene are MNHNS and SASEGT. In DNA form, the CDR3 reads TGTGCCAGCAGCGATGGTTCAATGACACCCCTCCACTTT. It encodes CASSDGSMTPLHF.

The V gene is TRBV27, the J gene TRBJ1-2; D ambiguous. Germline assignment: CDR1 MNHEY and CDR2 SMNVEV (reference sequence). V was trimmed by 1 base and J by 8 bases, leaving 11 bases between them. This CDR3 has 13 amino acids. CDR3 in amino acids: CASSLYGVMGYTF. CDR3 coding DNA: TGTGCCAGCAGTTTATACGGTGTAATGGGCTACACCTTC.

The gene calls are TRBV12-3 or TRBV12-4 and TRBJ1-2; 7 bases fit TRBD1. The length of the CDR3 is 14 residues. Germline trimming cut 3 bases from V and 8 bases from J; bases unmatched to any gene: 9. CDR3 sequence: CASSLGRGGGGYTF. The CDR3 DNA reads as TGTGCCAGCAGTTTGGGCCGAGGAGGGGGCGGCTACACCTTC.